What follows are 28 T cell receptor beta chains derived from one specimen sequenced in a study of cytomegalovirus exposure and HLA in healthy donors (dated by TCRdb to the late 2010s). The library was prepared using the immunoSEQ multiplex PCR assay. For the multiplex PCR, a mixture combining 60 forward primers for TCR Vbeta segments and 13 reverse primers for TCR Jbeta segments was used. What TCRdb holds here is the immuneACCESS table cut down to in-frame rearrangements. Part of the clones is not present; checked against another copy, under half of the missing clones reflect an unresolved V gene, and the others are unexplained. Within this sample are some 190,000 clones, with approximately 80% of them counted one time only. 2.4% of the sample rests with the top ten. What was sequenced was PBMCs. These receptors originate from a male donor in good health and CMV-seronegative.

In its sample, this clone was seen once. The chain uses TRBV11-3 and TRBJ2-7, with a tentative D call TRBD2 (5 bases). V was shortened by 5 bases and J by 3 bases, with 8 bases between the two germline ends. Germline V gene data show CDR1 as SGHNT and CDR2 as YENEEA. The CDR3 consists of 12 residues. CDR3 bases: TGTGCCAGCAGCCCCCGGGGCTACGAGCAGTACTTC. It specifies CASSPRGYEQYF. Full variable domain (rest looked up from reference TRBV11-3 and TRBJ2-7): EAGVVQSPRYKIIEKKQPVAFWCNPISGHNTLYWYLQNLGQGPELLIRYENEEAVDDSQLPKDRFSAERLKGVDSTLKIQPAELGDSAVYLCASSPRGYEQYFGPGTRLTVT.

The chain is built from TRBV10-3 and TRBJ1-1; D may be TRBD1 (5 bases). Germline CDR1 ENHRY, CDR2 SYGVKD. V lost 5 bases, J lost 6 bases, and 13 bases lay in between. The CDR3 loop spans 13 amino acids. The CDR3 region is CAISRGRTPEAFF. Here the CDR3 DNA reads TGTGCCATCAGTAGGGGCCGGACCCCTGAAGCTTTCTTT.

The V call is TRBV5-1, the J call TRBJ1-1; maybe TRBD1 (6 bases). CDR1 is SGHRS and CDR2 is YFSETQ in the germline V gene. The CDR3 extends over 14 amino acids. With 2 bases removed from V and 1 base from J, the gap between germline ends came to 9 bases. This CDR3 is CASSLQGTNTEAFF. In DNA form, the CDR3 reads TGCGCCAGCAGCTTACAGGGTACGAACACTGAAGCTTTCTTT.

The chain combines TRBV20-1 with TRBJ2-7; 7 bases are shared with TRBD1. V trimming: 6 bases; J trimming: 6 bases; junction bases outside the gene matches: 5. The germline V gene encodes CDR1 DFQATT and CDR2 SNEGSKA (reference sequence). The CDR3 runs 11 residues. CDR3 in DNA: TGCAGTGCCCCGGGACAGCTCGAGCAGTACTTC. The encoded protein is CSAPGQLEQYF.

The V call is TRBV5-6, the J call TRBJ2-7, with 7 bases lining up with TRBD1. The CDR3 sequence is 15 residues long. Trimming at V came to 4 bases and at J to 2 bases, leaving 9 bases not matched to a gene. Germline assignment: CDR1 SGHDT and CDR2 YYEEEE. The CDR3 bases are TGTGCCAGCAGCCTCCCGGGGACAGCAGCCTACGAGCAGTACTTC. Translation: CASSLPGTAAYEQYF.

This clone showed up just a few times. CDR3 sequence (DNA): TGCGCCAGCAGCTCAAACACAGATACGCAGTATTTT. Residues: CASSSNTDTQYF. The chain is built from TRBV5-1 and TRBJ2-3; D call uncertain. Per the germline V gene, CDR1 is SGHRS and CDR2 is YFSETQ. The CDR3 spans 12 residues. The V gene lost 3 bases and the J gene lost 2 bases, with 4 bases spanning the gap.

This clone was counted a few times. This chain connects TRBV4-2 to TRBJ2-6, with TRBD1 matching 9 bases. Unmatched junction bases numbered 7, after V lost 3 bases and J lost 1 base. There are 18 residues in the CDR3. Germline-derived CDR1 and CDR2 are LGHNA and YNFKEQ. Written as DNA, the CDR3 is TGTGCCAGCAGCCACCTACCGGGACAGGGTTCTGGGGCCAACGTCCTGACTTTC. Translating it yields CASSHLPGQGSGANVLTF.

This clone has only one observation. Here the CDR3 reads CASASYLSGELFF. The CDR3 DNA reads as TGTGCCAGCGCATCCTACCTTTCCGGGGAGCTGTTTTTT. The chain combines TRBV28 with TRBJ2-2; D is undetermined. From germline, CDR1 is MDHEN and CDR2 SYDVKM. This CDR3 comprises 13 residues. Trimming removed 8 bases from V and 6 bases from J, with 13 bases in between.

This chain uses TRBV7-2 with TRBJ2-3; no definite D call. V was trimmed by 2 bases and J by 0 bases, leaving 3 bases between them. The germline V gene has CDR1 SGHTA and CDR2 FQGNSA. The CDR3 loop spans 13 amino acids. Written as DNA, the CDR3 is TGTGCCAGCAGCTTACAGAGCACAGATACGCAGTATTTT. Encoded protein: CASSLQSTDTQYF.

This chain joins TRBV7-2 and TRBJ2-1; the D gene is possibly TRBD2 (7 bases). Germline V gene data show CDR1 as SGHTA and CDR2 as FQGNSA. Trimming shortened V by 5 bases and J by 9 bases, and 20 bases separated the two germline ends. There are 15 residues in the CDR3. CDR3 sequence (DNA): TGTGCCAGCAGCGCAGCGGGGACATCCTCCGGTGAGCAGTTCTTC. It is translated as CASSAAGTSSGEQFF.

This chain connects TRBV4-3 to TRBJ2-5, with 7 bases that match TRBD2. J gave up 3 bases and V 1 base, and 5 bases lay outside the gene matches. The CDR3 sequence is 15 residues long. The V gene's germline CDR1 is LGHNA and CDR2 YSLEER. CDR3 in DNA: TGCGCCAGCAGCCAAGTACCTAGCGGAGAAGAGACCCAGTACTTC. This sequence encodes CASSQVPSGEETQYF.

The chain couples TRBV21-1 to TRBJ2-1; the D call in the table, TRBD1, was not verified against the DNA. TRBV21-1 is listed as a pseudogene. The CDR3 length is 15 residues. This chain's CDR3 is CASSHRDRGDNEQFF. CDR3 bases: TGTGCCAGCAGCCACCGGGACAGGGGTGACAATGAGCAGTTCTTC.

The sample holds a few counts of this clone. The chain is built from TRBV4-3 and TRBJ1-2; TRBD1 agrees at 9 bases. From germline, CDR1 is LGHNA and CDR2 YSLEER. The trim removed 1 base at V and 4 bases at J, leaving 7 bases unmatched. This CDR3 spans 16 amino acids. CDR3 region: CASSQGAGQGIYGYTF. CDR3 sequence (DNA): TGCGCCAGCAGCCAAGGGGCCGGACAGGGGATCTATGGCTACACCTTC.

The chain carries TRBV5-4 and TRBJ1-2, with D possibly being TRBD1 (6 bases). The CDR3 extends over 15 amino acids. Trimming removed 0 bases at V and 4 bases at J, with 13 bases between. The V gene's germline CDR1 is SGHNT and CDR2 YYREEE (reference sequence). CDR3 nucleotides: TGTGCCAGCAGCTTGGGCGGGGGCAGGCCCTATGGCTACACCTTC. Protein: CASSLGGGRPYGYTF.

The rearrangement joins TRBV27 to TRBJ1-3; D is unclear. This CDR3 has 15 residues. Trimming pared 2 bases from V and 0 bases from J, leaving 8 bases between. CDR1 MNHEY and CDR2 SMNVEV come from the germline V gene (reference sequence). The DNA of the CDR3 is TGTGCCAGCAGTTTAAGGTGGAGCTCTGGAAACACCATATATTTT. Encoded protein: CASSLRWSSGNTIYF.

J is TRBJ2-5 and V is TRBV27; 8 nucleotides align to TRBD1. Germline trimming cut 5 bases from V and 5 bases from J; bases unmatched to any gene: 10. Germline CDR1 MNHEY, CDR2 SMNVEV (reference sequence). The CDR3 contains 15 residues. The CDR3 sequence is CASSTDRALSETQYF. CDR3 in DNA: TGTGCCAGCAGTACGGACAGGGCGTTAAGTGAGACCCAGTACTTC.

The chain combines TRBV7-2 with TRBJ2-5; TRBD2 matches at 8 bases. This CDR3 is 16 amino acids long. V was clipped by 5 bases and J by 4 bases; unmatched bases: 12. Germline V CDR1 and CDR2: SGHTA, FQGNSA. The CDR3 sequence: CASSPRFGGARETQYF. DNA for the CDR3: TGTGCCAGCAGCCCTAGGTTCGGGGGGGCCAGAGAGACCCAGTACTTC.

This chain joins TRBV28 and TRBJ1-5, with D perhaps matching TRBD1 (6 bases). Germline CDR1 MDHEN, CDR2 SYDVKM. Between the trimmed V and J ends, which lost 6 bases and 5 bases, there was a span of 14 bases. This CDR3 has 14 amino acids. The CDR3 region has the DNA TGTGCCAGCAGCCCGGGACAAAGTTATCAGCCCCAGCATTTT. Protein: CASSPGQSYQPQHF. Looking up the rest from reference TRBV28 and TRBJ1-5 gives the full variable domain: DVKVTQSSRYLVKRTGEKVFLECVQDMDHENMFWYRQDPGLGLRLIYFSYDVKMKEKGDIPEGYSVSREKKERFSLILESASTNQTSMYLCASSPGQSYQPQHFGDGTRLSIL.

This clone turned up a few times. The chain is built from TRBV5-1 and TRBJ1-1, with D uncertain. This CDR3 spans 15 amino acids. V lost 1 base and J lost 1, with 11 bases in between. Germline lookup yields CDR1 SGHRS and CDR2 YFSETQ. The chain's CDR3 is CASSLKEGRNTEAFF. The DNA for the CDR3 is TGCGCCAGCAGCTTGAAGGAGGGCCGGAACACTGAAGCTTTCTTT.

This sequence joins TRBV7-2 and TRBJ1-5, with D perhaps matching TRBD1 (5 bases). The V gene lost 6 bases and the J gene lost 8 bases, with 14 bases spanning the gap. CDR1 and CDR2 from the germline V gene are SGHTA and FQGNSA. The CDR3 extends over 13 amino acids. This chain's CDR3 is CASRMQGGEPQHF. Here the CDR3 DNA reads TGTGCCAGCAGGATGCAGGGAGGGGAGCCCCAGCATTTT.

The chain employs TRBV4-3 and TRBJ2-3; 9 bases fit TRBD2. CDR3 length equals 17 residues. Germline loops: CDR1 LGHNA, CDR2 YSLEER. Trimming took 0 bases from V and 4 from J; bases not matched to a gene: 8. CDR3 in DNA: TGCGCCAGCAGCCAAGATTGGGGGGCGGGGGGGTCAGATACGCAGTATTTT. Its protein product is CASSQDWGAGGSDTQYF.

The chain recombines TRBV15 with TRBJ2-1; 13 nucleotides align to TRBD2. Germline V gene lookup returns CDR1 LNHNV and CDR2 YYDKDF (reference sequence). This CDR3 is built from 15 residues. Losses at the gene ends were 5 bases for V and 9 bases for J; bases not matched to a gene: 7. CDR3 protein: CATSGGLAGVGEQFF. CDR3 bases: TGTGCCACCAGCGGAGGACTAGCGGGAGTAGGTGAGCAGTTCTTC.

The gene calls are TRBV28 and TRBJ1-5; TRBD1 agrees at 9 bases. CDR1 is MDHEN and CDR2 is SYDVKM in the germline V gene. The CDR3 is 16 amino acids. Germline trimming cut 2 bases from V and 6 bases from J; bases unmatched to any gene: 8. The CDR3 DNA reads TGTGCCAGCAGTTTACCCGGGACAGGGTTTTTTCAGCCCCAGCATTTT. This gives the protein CASSLPGTGFFQPQHF.

V and J are TRBV5-4 and TRBJ1-3, with a tentative D call TRBD1 (6 bases). V lost 1 base to trimming and J lost 6 bases, with 14 bases between them. CDR1 and CDR2 from the germline V gene are SGHNT and YYREEE (reference sequence). The CDR3 runs to 15 residues. Here the CDR3 reads CASSLFGGRVNTIYF. The CDR3 DNA sequence: TGTGCCAGCAGCTTGTTCGGGGGGCGCGTAAACACCATATATTTT. Complete variable domain (other parts from reference TRBV5-4 and TRBJ1-3): ETGVTQSPTHLIKTRGQQVTLRCSSQSGHNTVSWYQQALGQGPQFIFQYYREEENGRGNFPPRFSGLQFPNYSSELNVNALELDDSALYLCASSLFGGRVNTIYFGEGSWLTVV.

The chain joins TRBV14 to TRBJ1-4; no reliable D call. Germline CDR1 reads SGHDN; CDR2 reads FVKESK. Trimming left V 0 bases short and J 5 bases short, with 13 bases between. The CDR3 runs to 16 residues. CDR3: CASSQDYQVKNEKLFF. The CDR3 DNA reads as TGTGCCAGCAGCCAAGATTATCAGGTGAAGAATGAAAAACTGTTTTTT. Full variable domain (outside the CDR3, taken from reference TRBV14 and TRBJ1-4): EAGVTQFPSHSVIEKGQTVTLRCDPISGHDNLYWYRRVMGKEIKFLLHFVKESKQDESGMPNNRFLAERTGGTYSTLKVQPAELEDSGVYFCASSQDYQVKNEKLFFGSGTQLSVL.

V gene TRBV21-1 combines with J gene TRBJ2-4; TRBD2, as called in the table, went unchecked against the DNA. TRBV21-1 is noted as a pseudogene. This CDR3 has 22 residues. For the CDR3, the DNA is TGTGCCAGCAGCAAAGGTACCCCCTGCCCACTTCTCGGGGGGCTAGCCAAAAACATTCAGTACTTC. Its protein is CASSKGTPCPLLGGLAKNIQYF.

V is TRBV5-4 and J is TRBJ1-5, with TRBD1 matching 10 bases. The CDR3 totals 15 residues. CDR1 SGHNT and CDR2 YYREEE come from the germline V gene (reference sequence). With V trimmed by 0 bases and J by 9 bases, 6 bases remained unmatched. Here the CDR3 reads CASSLGGQGSLPQHF. The CDR3 nucleotides read TGTGCCAGCAGCTTGGGGGGACAGGGGTCATTGCCCCAGCATTTT. The whole variable domain, filled in from reference TRBV5-4 and TRBJ1-5, reads ETGVTQSPTHLIKTRGQQVTLRCSSQSGHNTVSWYQQALGQGPQFIFQYYREEENGRGNFPPRFSGLQFPNYSSELNVNALELDDSALYLCASSLGGQGSLPQHFGDGTRLSIL.

The sample holds one count of this clone. The V and J genes are TRBV7-9 and TRBJ2-7; possible D gene TRBD1, 5 bases. The germline V and J ends were trimmed by 2 bases and 5 bases, with 7 bases remaining between them. The CDR3 loop spans 12 amino acids. Germline V gene data show CDR1 as SEHNR and CDR2 as FQNEAQ (reference sequence). In DNA form, the CDR3 reads TGTGCCAGCAGCTTAAGGGGAAACGAGCAGTACTTC. It yields the protein CASSLRGNEQYF.